This T cell receptor beta chain was retrieved from a study of blood T cell repertoires in COVID-19. Overall study context: The United States, Italy and Spain supplied acute and convalescent COVID-19 samples. PBMCs, B-cell-depleted T cells, or T cells provided the cDNA or gDNA that made up the material.

The CDR3 has 16 residues. The germline V gene has CDR1 MNHEY and CDR2 SMNVEV (reference sequence). Trimming took 5 bases from V and 3 from J, leaving 14 bases between them. Some clones are missing from TCRdb's copy, which holds only in-frame ones; the method was immunoSEQ multiplex PCR. The sample shows fewer than 120,000 clones, around three quarters of them seen only once. The chain is built from TRBV27 and TRBJ1-6; a weak D match, TRBD1 (5 bases). This clonotype was obtained from an older woman with acute or convalescent COVID-19. Specimen: peripheral blood. CDR3 loop: CASSPGGALYNSPLHF. The CDR3 DNA follows: TGTGCCAGCAGTCCCGGCGGGGCCCTCTATAATTCACCCCTCCACTTT.